Each of the 22 T cell receptor beta chains below was sequenced from the same sample in a study of PD-1 blockade in classical Hodgkin lymphoma. Clones were read by immunoSEQ multiplex PCR, and TCRdb kept only the in-frame ones, dropping some. The sample consists of under 25,000 clones, around 84% of them appearing once. Time point meaning: cycle 4 day 1 (C4D1), after five to seven weeks of nivolumab. Autologous stem cell transplantation was followed by relapse in every patient, and brentuximab vedotin exposure varied. Sample: peripheral blood mononuclear cells (PBMCs), taken before the fourth cycle of nivolumab. All receptors come from a human donor with classical Hodgkin lymphoma.

The V and J genes are TRBV7-8 and TRBJ2-7; D is unresolved. The CDR3 runs to 14 residues. The ends were cut back, 1 base at V and 6 bases at J, with 13 bases in the middle. From germline, CDR1 is SGHVS and CDR2 FQNEAQ. Here the CDR3 reads CASSLVRTGGEQYF. In DNA, the CDR3 is TGTGCCAGCAGCTTAGTTAGGACGGGCGGCGAGCAGTACTTC.

The rearrangement uses TRBV10-3 and TRBJ2-6; maybe TRBD1 (6 bases). This CDR3 has 14 residues. Trimming stripped 10 bases from V and 7 bases from J, with 17 bases between. The V gene's germline CDR1 is ENHRY and CDR2 SYGVKD. DNA of the CDR3: TGTGCCAGCCTTGGGACACCAGGAGCCAACGTCCTGACTTTC. It translates to CASLGTPGANVLTF.

This clone has a handful of counts. The chain couples TRBV6-1 to TRBJ2-3; a weak D match, TRBD1 (6 bases). V lost 8 bases to trimming and J lost 0 bases, with 15 bases between them. Germline V gives CDR1 MNHNS, CDR2 SASEGT. The length of the CDR3 is 15 residues. CDR3 in DNA: TGTGCCAGCTCGGACAGAGACTTTAGCACAGATACGCAGTATTTT. Its protein product is CASSDRDFSTDTQYF.

This CDR3 is CASSLWASGTSTDTQYF. CDR3 DNA: TGTGCCAGCAGTTTATGGGCTAGCGGGACTAGCACAGATACGCAGTATTTT. The chain recombines TRBV27 with TRBJ2-3; the match to TRBD2 covers 9 bases. V shed 1 base, J shed 0 bases, and the junction held 5 bases outside the gene matches. Germline-derived CDR1 and CDR2 are MNHEY and SMNVEV (reference sequence). CDR3 length: 17 amino acids.

There are a few counts of this clone. This chain joins TRBV7-8 and TRBJ2-7; 10 bases match TRBD1. This CDR3 contains 13 residues. Germline V lookup: CDR1 SGHVS, CDR2 FQNEAQ. Trimming removed 5 bases from V and 6 bases from J; junction bases left unmatched: 4. CDR3 sequence (DNA): TGTGCCAGCAGCGTAGGGACAGGGGCCGAGCAGTACTTC. This translates into CASSVGTGAEQYF.

CDR3: CAWSLGYSNQPQHF. The DNA of the CDR3 is TGTGCCTGGAGTCTCGGTTATAGCAATCAGCCCCAGCATTTT. The V and J genes are TRBV30 and TRBJ1-5; D unclear. The CDR3 contains 14 residues. The germline V and J ends were trimmed by 2 bases and 0 bases, with 8 bases remaining between them. Germline CDR1 and CDR2: GTSNPN and SVGIG (reference sequence). Filled out from reference TRBV30 and TRBJ1-5, the complete variable domain reads SQTIHQWPATLVQPVGSPLSLECTVEGTSNPNLYWYRQAAGRGLQLLFYSVGIGQISSEVPQNLSASRPQDRQFILSSKKLLLSDSGFYLCAWSLGYSNQPQHFGDGTRLSIL.

The chain carries TRBV10-3 and TRBJ2-2; 11 bases agree with TRBD1. The CDR3 extends over 15 amino acids. The germline V gene has CDR1 ENHRY and CDR2 SYGVKD. V lost 3 bases to trimming and J lost 6 bases; unmatched junction nucleotides: 3. CDR3 coding DNA: TGTGCCATCAGTGAAGGACAGGGGGCGGCCGGGGAGCTGTTTTTT. It specifies CAISEGQGAAGELFF.

Only one count was recorded for this clone. The CDR3 spells CSVGGQGMRGNYGYTF. CDR3 nucleotides: TGCAGCGTTGGGGGACAGGGCATGCGGGGCAACTATGGCTACACCTTC. V is TRBV29-1 and J is TRBJ1-2; the match to TRBD1 covers 9 bases. The CDR3 spans 16 residues. The V gene end was trimmed by 4 bases and the J gene end by 2 bases; junction bases not matched to a gene: 11. CDR1 is SQVTM and CDR2 is ANQGSEA in the germline V gene.

This rearrangement joins TRBV6-5 to TRBJ2-2, with a weak D call TRBD2 (6 bases). Germline CDR1 is MNHEY and CDR2 is SVGAGI. The CDR3 contains 14 residues. V was clipped by 6 bases and J by 6 bases, with 14 bases between them. The CDR3: CASSRTTQPGELFF. Here the CDR3 DNA reads TGTGCCAGCAGCAGGACTACCCAACCCGGGGAGCTGTTTTTT.

This chain uses TRBV30 with TRBJ1-3; no clear D. The CDR3 extends over 15 amino acids. Germline CDR1 GTSNPN, CDR2 SVGIG (reference sequence). Trimming took 3 bases from V and 0 from J, leaving 12 bases between them. The CDR3 reads CAWRTPGGSGNTIYF. CDR3 DNA: TGTGCCTGGAGGACCCCCGGCGGCTCTGGAAACACCATATATTTT.

The V and J genes are TRBV6-5 and TRBJ1-5, with D perhaps TRBD1 (6 bases). The germline CDR1 and CDR2 sequences are MNHEY and SVGAGI. Trimming stripped 0 bases from V and 5 bases from J, with 8 bases between. This CDR3 region has 14 residues. CDR3 DNA: TGTGCCAGCAGTTACTCGAGGGGGGATCAGCCCCAGCATTTT. Translating it yields CASSYSRGDQPQHF.

V is TRBV7-9 and J is TRBJ2-5; perhaps TRBD2 as D (7 bases). CDR1 and CDR2 from the germline V gene are SEHNR and FQNEAQ (reference sequence). The CDR3 has 16 amino acids. Trimming removed 1 base at V and 5 bases at J, with 17 bases between. DNA for the CDR3: TGTGCCAGCAGCTTAGGACTAGGGGGGGTAAAGGAGACCCAGTACTTC. Its translation: CASSLGLGGVKETQYF.

The rearrangement joins TRBV9 to TRBJ2-1, with 9 bases identical to TRBD1. CDR1 and CDR2 from the germline V gene are SGDLS and YYNGEE. The trim removed 0 bases at V and 6 bases at J, leaving 4 bases unmatched. The CDR3 is 15 amino acids. This CDR3 is CASSVVDRGFNEQFF. The CDR3 DNA sequence: TGTGCCAGCAGCGTAGTGGACAGGGGTTTCAATGAGCAGTTCTTC.

In this sample, this clone turned up a few times. This chain links TRBV29-1 with TRBJ2-5, with D possibly matching TRBD2 (6 bases). Trimming cost V 5 bases and J 2 bases, with 15 bases left between them. Germline V gives CDR1 SQVTM, CDR2 ANQGSEA. The CDR3 is 14 amino acids. The CDR3 region has the DNA TGCAGCGTTACCTACGGGGGAGTGCAAGAGACCCAGTACTTC. It yields the protein CSVTYGGVQETQYF.

The chain links TRBV6-5 to TRBJ2-1, with unresolved D. CDR1 and CDR2 from the germline V gene are MNHEY and SVGAGI. The V end lost 2 bases, the J end lost 5 bases, and 13 bases lay between the germline ends. The CDR3 is made up of 15 amino acids. CDR3 sequence: CASSYELGRHNEQFF. The CDR3 DNA sequence: TGTGCCAGCAGTTACGAGCTGGGTCGGCACAATGAGCAGTTCTTC.

J is TRBJ2-3 and V is TRBV9, with TRBD2 as a possible D gene (6 bases). Deletions cut 0 bases from V and 2 bases from J, with 13 bases between. CDR1 is SGDLS, CDR2 YYNGEE, per germline. This CDR3 is built from 16 residues. CDR3 DNA: TGTGCCAGCAGCGTAGGGTGGGAGGACCTCACAGATACGCAGTATTTT. It is translated as CASSVGWEDLTDTQYF.

V gene TRBV5-1 combines with J gene TRBJ2-5; 9 bases fit TRBD1. The germline gives CDR1 SGHRS, CDR2 YFSETQ. The CDR3 extends over 15 amino acids. V gave up 4 bases and J gave up 5 bases; unmatched junction bases: 9. CDR3 in amino acids: CASSRQGGPGETQYF. In DNA form, the CDR3 reads TGCGCCAGCAGCAGACAGGGGGGACCGGGGGAGACCCAGTACTTC.

By share, this clone ranks as hyperexpanded. The rearrangement links TRBV5-6 to TRBJ2-2; D possibly corresponds to TRBD2 (6 bases). The V end was cut by 3 bases, the J end by 1 base, with 19 bases between. CDR1 is SGHDT and CDR2 is YYEEEE in the germline V gene. The CDR3 loop spans 18 amino acids. The CDR3 protein is CASSSHIWGEKNTGELFF. The CDR3 DNA reads TGTGCCAGCAGCTCCCATATATGGGGGGAGAAGAACACCGGGGAGCTGTTTTTT.

The J gene is TRBJ1-5, the V gene TRBV19; tentative D call: TRBD1 (5 bases). CDR3 length: 12 amino acids. Per the germline V gene, CDR1 is LNHDA and CDR2 is SQIVND (reference sequence). V was trimmed by 11 bases and J by 3 bases, leaving 11 bases between them. The CDR3: CASGKHNQPQHF. CDR3 bases: TGTGCCTCAGGGAAACACAATCAGCCCCAGCATTTT.

The chain couples TRBV2 to TRBJ1-1; D remains ambiguous. The CDR3 extends over 11 amino acids. The V gene lost 8 bases and the J gene lost 6 bases, with 10 bases spanning the gap. Germline V gene data show CDR1 as SNHLY and CDR2 as FYNNEI. As DNA, the CDR3 is TGTGCCAGCCCCCTAAAGGCTGAAGCTTTCTTT. It yields the protein CASPLKAEAFF.

This chain uses TRBV9 with TRBJ1-3; D is ambiguous. The germline V gene encodes CDR1 SGDLS and CDR2 YYNGEE. The CDR3 runs 13 residues. The V gene lost 0 bases and the J gene lost 4 bases, with 5 bases spanning the gap. CDR3 sequence reads: CASSVGMGNTIYF. The CDR3 DNA sequence: TGTGCCAGCAGCGTAGGGATGGGAAACACCATATATTTT.

This clone showed up just once. The V and J genes are TRBV19 and TRBJ2-2, with D tentatively TRBD1 (6 bases). CDR1 is LNHDA and CDR2 is SQIVND in the germline V gene (reference sequence). The CDR3 has 15 residues. The V gene lost 5 bases and the J gene lost 3 bases, with 13 bases spanning the gap. CDR3 nucleotides: TGTGCCAGTAGTCGAACAGGGTCGGACACCGGGGAGCTGTTTTTT. The encoded protein is CASSRTGSDTGELFF.